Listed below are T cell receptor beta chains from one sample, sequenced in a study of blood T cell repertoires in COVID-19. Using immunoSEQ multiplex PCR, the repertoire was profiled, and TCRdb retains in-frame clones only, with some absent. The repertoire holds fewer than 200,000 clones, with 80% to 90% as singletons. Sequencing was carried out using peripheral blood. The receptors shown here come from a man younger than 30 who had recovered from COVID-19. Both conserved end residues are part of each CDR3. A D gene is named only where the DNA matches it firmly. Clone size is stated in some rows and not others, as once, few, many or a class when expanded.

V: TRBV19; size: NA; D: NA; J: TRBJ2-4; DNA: TGTGCCAGTAGTATAGATCGGGGAATAGCCAAAAACATTCAGTACTTC; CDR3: CASSIDRGIAKNIQYF
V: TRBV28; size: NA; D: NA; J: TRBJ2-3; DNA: TGTGCCAGCAGTTTTGCCGGTCTTCCTAGCACAGATACGCAGTATTTT; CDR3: CASSFAGLPSTDTQYF
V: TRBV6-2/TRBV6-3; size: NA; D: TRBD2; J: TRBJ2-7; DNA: TGTGCCAGCAGCCTCGCTGGGGGGACTAGCGGCTACGAGCAGTACTTC; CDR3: CASSLAGGTSGYEQYF
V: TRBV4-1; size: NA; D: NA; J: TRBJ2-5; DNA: TGCGCCAGCAGCCAAGCGGACAGTCCGTGGGGGACCCAGTACTTC; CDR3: CASSQADSPWGTQYF
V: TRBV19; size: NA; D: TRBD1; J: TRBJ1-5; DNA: TGTGCCAGTAGTATAGGGGACAGGGTTCAGCCCCAGCATTTT; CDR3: CASSIGDRVQPQHF
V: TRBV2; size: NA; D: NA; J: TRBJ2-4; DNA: TGTGCCAGCAGTGATGGGGCGTGGGACATTCAGTACTTC; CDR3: CASSDGAWDIQYF
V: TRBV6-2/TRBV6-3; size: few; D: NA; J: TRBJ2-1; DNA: TGTGCCAGCAGTTACTCGAGGGGGTACGCCTCTTTCTCCTACAATGAGCAGTTCTTC; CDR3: CASSYSRGYASFSYNEQFF
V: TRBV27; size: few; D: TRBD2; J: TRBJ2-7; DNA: TGTGCCAGCAGTTCCGACGGGACTAGCTCCTACGAGCAGTACTTC; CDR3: CASSSDGTSSYEQYF
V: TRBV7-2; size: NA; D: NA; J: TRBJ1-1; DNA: TGTGCCAGCAGCGCGGCGGACAGTCGCACTGAAGCTTTCTTT; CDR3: CASSAADSRTEAFF
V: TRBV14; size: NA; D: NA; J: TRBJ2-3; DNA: TGTGCCAGCAGCCCTATGGATGGAGGGAAAGGGGCGCAGTATTTT; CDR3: CASSPMDGGKGAQYF
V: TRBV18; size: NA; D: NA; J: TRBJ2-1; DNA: TGTGCCAGCTCACCACCGGGAGCGGGTGAGCAGTTCTTC; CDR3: CASSPPGAGEQFF
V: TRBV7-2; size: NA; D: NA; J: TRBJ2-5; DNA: TGTGCCAGCAGACCCAGGGTGCAAGAGACCCAGTACTTC; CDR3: CASRPRVQETQYF
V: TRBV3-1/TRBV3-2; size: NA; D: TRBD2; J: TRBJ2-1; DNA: TGTGCCAGCAGCCAAGAAAGTCTAGCGGGAAAACGTGATGAGCAGTTCTTC; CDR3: CASSQESLAGKRDEQFF
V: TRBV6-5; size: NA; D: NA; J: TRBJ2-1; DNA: TGTGCCAGCAGTACTTTAGTGGAGCAGTTCTTC; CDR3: CASSTLVEQFF
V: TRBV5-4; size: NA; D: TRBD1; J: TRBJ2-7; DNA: TGTGCCAGCAGCCCGGGACAGACCTACGAGCAGTACTTC; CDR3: CASSPGQTYEQYF
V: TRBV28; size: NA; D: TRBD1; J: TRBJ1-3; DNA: TGTGCCGGAAGTACAGGGGCCCGAAGAAACACCATATATTTT; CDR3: CAGSTGARRNTIYF
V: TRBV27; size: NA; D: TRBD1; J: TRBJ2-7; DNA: TGTGCCAGCAGTCCCCAGACAGGGCCCTACGAGCAGTACTTC; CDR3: CASSPQTGPYEQYF
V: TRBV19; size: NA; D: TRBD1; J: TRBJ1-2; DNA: TGTGCCAGTAGTTCCCACAGGGGTGACTATGGCTACACCTTC; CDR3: CASSSHRGDYGYTF
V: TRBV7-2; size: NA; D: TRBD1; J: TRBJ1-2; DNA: TGTGCCAGCAGCCCAGGGACAGGGAGCTATGGCTACACCTTC; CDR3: CASSPGTGSYGYTF
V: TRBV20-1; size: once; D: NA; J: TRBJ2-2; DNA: TGCAGTGCTAGTTTGTGGTCAGCAGGGGCCACCGGGGAGCTGTTTTTT; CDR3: CSASLWSAGATGELFF
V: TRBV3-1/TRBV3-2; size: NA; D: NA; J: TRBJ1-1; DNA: TGTGCCAGCAGCCAACAGGACAGACGGAACACTGAAGCTTTCTTT; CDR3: CASSQQDRRNTEAFF
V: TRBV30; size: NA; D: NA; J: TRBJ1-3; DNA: TGTGCCTGGAACAAAGGGGGAACCGGAAACACCATATATTTT; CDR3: CAWNKGGTGNTIYF
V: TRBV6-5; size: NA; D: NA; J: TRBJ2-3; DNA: TGTGCCAGCAGTTACCGGTTCAGCACAGATACGCAGTATTTT; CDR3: CASSYRFSTDTQYF
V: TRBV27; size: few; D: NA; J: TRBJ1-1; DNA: TGTGCCAGCAGTTCGACAGTTATGGGTGAAGCTTTCTTT; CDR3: CASSSTVMGEAFF
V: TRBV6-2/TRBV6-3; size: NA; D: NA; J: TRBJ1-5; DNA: TGTGCCAGCAGTTACTTGGACATGTCCCAGCCCCAGCATTTT; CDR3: CASSYLDMSQPQHF
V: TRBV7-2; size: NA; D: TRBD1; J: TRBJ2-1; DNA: TGTGCCAGCAGCTTGACAGGGGGACCTTACAATGAGCAGTTCTTC; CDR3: CASSLTGGPYNEQFF
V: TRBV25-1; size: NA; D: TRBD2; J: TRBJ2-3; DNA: TGTGCCAGCAGTCTCGGGCTAGCGGGGAAGGCAGATACGCAGTATTTT; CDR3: CASSLGLAGKADTQYF
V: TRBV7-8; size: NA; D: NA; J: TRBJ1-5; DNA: TGTGCCAGCAGCTTAGCGAGTTCCGGGAATCAGCCCCAGCATTTT; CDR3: CASSLASSGNQPQHF